Sequencing of this TCR beta chain was carried out in a study of blood T cell repertoires in COVID-19. For the study at large: COVID-19 samples, acute and convalescent, were from the United States, Italy and Spain. Sources were T cells, B-cell-depleted T cells, or PBMCs; the material itself was cDNA or gDNA.

The CDR3 is 16 amino acids. From germline, CDR1 is SGHRS and CDR2 YFSETQ. Trimming stripped 4 bases from V and 0 bases from J, with 16 bases between. In the original analysis: Reference gene primers were amplified, and this amplification served to estimate nucleated cell counts. TCRdb's table, derived via immunoSEQ multiplex PCR, lists solely in-frame clones and lacks some. For V, J and clone size, that table is used; D and trimming come from the DNA. The sample records 110,000 to 150,000 clones, about 80% being singletons. This chain uses TRBV5-1 with TRBJ1-1; no firm D call. This receptor was obtained from a human donor in a cohort sampled during active COVID-19. Sequenced material: peripheral blood. CDR3 amino acids: CASSLWTANMNTEAFF. CDR3 coding DNA: TGCGCCAGCAGCCTGTGGACTGCAAACATGAACACTGAAGCTTTCTTT.